This TCR beta chain was sequenced for a study of early T cells in non-severe SARS-CoV-2 infection. Via MiXCR, TCRdb re-called the 5' RACE reads, giving one row per CDR3 protein. The table shows about 77,000 distinct CDR3 sequences, with about 17% occurring only once. Germline V gene lookup returns CDR1 SQVTM and CDR2 ANQGSEA. This CDR3 is built from 12 residues. Trimming left V 5 bases short and J 3 bases short, with 11 bases between. The clonotype originates from an adult who was a healthcare worker with PCR-confirmed SARS-CoV-2 infection or an uninfected control (not recorded which). The chain has TRBV29-1 and TRBJ2-7; possibly TRBD2 for D (6 bases). The sample was whole blood. This chain's CDR3 is CSVRDFIYEQYF. CDR3 bases: TGCAGCGTTCGGGACTTCATCTACGAGCAGTACTTC.